The rows below give T cell receptor beta chains drawn from one sample of a study of neoadjuvant anti-PD-1 for oral cavity cancer. Assay: immunoSEQ multiplex PCR; the TCRdb copy retains only in-frame clones and omits some. This sample has about 68,000 clones; about 85% occur once, and the top ten carry less than 4%. The source material was PBMCs, sampled after nivolumab (anti-PD-1) treatment. These receptor sequences come from a person between 40 and 85 years old with oral cavity squamous cell carcinoma. Both conserved end residues are part of each CDR3. A D gene is named only where the DNA matches it firmly. Rows give clone size only sometimes, using once, few, many, or a class for an expanded clone.

cdr3_aa cdr3_nt v_call d_call clone_size j_call
CASSISLAVQETQYF TGTGCCAGTAGTATCAGCCTAGCGGTGCAAGAGACCCAGTACTTC TRBV19 TRBD2 NA TRBJ2-5
CASSEPGLAAGELFF TGTGCCAGCAGTGAGCCGGGACTAGCGGCCGGGGAGCTGTTTTTT TRBV6-1 TRBD2 NA TRBJ2-2
CASSLKTGAQETQYF TGTGCCAGCAGCCTGAAGACAGGGGCCCAAGAGACCCAGTACTTC TRBV7-2 TRBD1 NA TRBJ2-5
CASSPPAAAGYEQYF TGTGCCAGCAGCCCCCCTGCAGCGGCGGGGTACGAGCAGTACTTC TRBV11-2 NA NA TRBJ2-7
CASSLWAGGQTGELFF TGTGCCAGCAGTTTATGGGCGGGAGGTCAAACCGGGGAGCTGTTTTTT TRBV28 TRBD2 NA TRBJ2-2
CASRVPQGESGEQYF TGTGCCAGCAGGGTCCCACAGGGGGAGTCCGGCGAGCAGTACTTC TRBV6-1 TRBD1 NA TRBJ2-7
CASSSLLPWQGAGYEQYF TGTGCCAGCAGTTCACTACTCCCATGGCAGGGGGCCGGGTACGAGCAGTACTTC TRBV28 TRBD1 NA TRBJ2-7
CASSVGAGVPGTQYF TGTGCCAGCAGCGTAGGAGCGGGAGTCCCAGGGACCCAGTACTTC TRBV9 TRBD2 NA TRBJ2-5
CASLEDRRDGYTF TGTGCCAGCCTAGAAGATAGGCGAGATGGCTACACCTTC TRBV2 NA NA TRBJ1-2
CASSSLYTVRGNQPQHF TGTGCCAGCAGTTCCCTTTACACAGTCAGGGGCAATCAGCCCCAGCATTTT TRBV28 NA few TRBJ1-5
CAISGQDTNEKLFF TGTGCCATCAGCGGACAGGATACAAATGAAAAACTGTTTTTT TRBV10-3 TRBD1 NA TRBJ1-4